The entry below describes one T cell receptor (beta chain). CDR1 is PRHDT, CDR2 FYEKMQ, per germline (reference sequence). V was shortened by 4 bases and J by 11 bases, with 12 bases between the two germline ends. The CDR3 extends over 12 amino acids. This sample was taken from a study of blood T cell repertoires in COVID-19. The wider study: Nucleic acid was either cDNA or gDNA, and it came from T cells, B-cell-depleted T cells, or PBMCs.

Authors' processing steps: Counts of nucleated cells, estimated from reference gene primer amplification, were obtained. The assay was immunoSEQ multiplex PCR, and TCRdb's table has in-frame clones only and misses some. V, J and clone size are taken as reported in that table, and D and trimming were inferred from the DNA itself. The data show roughly 150,000 clones, with around 86% seen just once and approximately 6.2% held by the top ten. This TCR was recovered from an elderly man with acute or convalescent COVID-19. The chain is built from TRBV13 and TRBJ1-3, with TRBD1 as a possible D gene (5 bases). Sequenced input: peripheral blood. Here the CDR3 reads CASSSQGRPIYF. As DNA, the CDR3 is TGTGCCAGCAGCTCCCAGGGTCGACCCATATATTTT.